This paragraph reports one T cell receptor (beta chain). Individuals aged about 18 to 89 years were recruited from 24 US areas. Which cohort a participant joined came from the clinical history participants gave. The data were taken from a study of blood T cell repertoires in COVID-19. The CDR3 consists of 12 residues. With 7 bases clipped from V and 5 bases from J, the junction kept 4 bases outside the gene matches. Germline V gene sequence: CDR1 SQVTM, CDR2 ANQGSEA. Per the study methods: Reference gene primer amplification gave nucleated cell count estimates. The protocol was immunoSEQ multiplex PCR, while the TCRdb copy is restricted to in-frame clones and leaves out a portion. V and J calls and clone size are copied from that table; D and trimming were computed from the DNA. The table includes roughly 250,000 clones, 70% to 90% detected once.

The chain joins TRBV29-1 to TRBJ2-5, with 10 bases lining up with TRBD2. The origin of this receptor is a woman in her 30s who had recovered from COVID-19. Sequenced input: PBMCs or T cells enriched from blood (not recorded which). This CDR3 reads CSELAGRETQYF. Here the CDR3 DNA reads TGCAGCGAACTAGCGGGGAGGGAGACCCAGTACTTC.